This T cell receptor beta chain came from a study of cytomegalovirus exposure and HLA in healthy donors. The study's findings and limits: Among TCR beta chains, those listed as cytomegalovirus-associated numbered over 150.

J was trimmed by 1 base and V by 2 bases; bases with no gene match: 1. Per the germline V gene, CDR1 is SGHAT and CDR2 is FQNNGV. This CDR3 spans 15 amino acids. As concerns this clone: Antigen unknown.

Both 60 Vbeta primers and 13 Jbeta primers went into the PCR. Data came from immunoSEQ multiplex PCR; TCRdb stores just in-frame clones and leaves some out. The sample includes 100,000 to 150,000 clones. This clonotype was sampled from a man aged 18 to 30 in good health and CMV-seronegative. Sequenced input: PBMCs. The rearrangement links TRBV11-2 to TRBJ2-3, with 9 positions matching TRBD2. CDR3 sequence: CASSLSSGGTDTQYF. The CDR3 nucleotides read TGTGCCAGCAGCTTATCTAGCGGGGGCACAGATACGCAGTATTTT. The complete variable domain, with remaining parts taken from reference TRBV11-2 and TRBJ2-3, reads EAGVAQSPRYKIIEKRQSVAFWCNPISGHATLYWYQQILGQGPKLLIQFQNNGVVDDSQLPKDRFSAERLKGVDSTLKIQPAKLEDSAVYLCASSLSSGGTDTQYFGPGTRLTVL.